A selection of T cell receptor beta chains follows, all from one sample in a study of identical twins. TCRdb passed the 5' RACE reads through MiXCR, listing each CDR3 protein once. The sample carries roughly 250,000 distinct CDR3 sequences, around an eighth recorded once. Input material: memory (CD45RO+) T cells sorted from blood. The receptors come from a woman under 30 in good health. Each CDR3 is given with its conserved first and last residue. The D gene is left open where the match is weak. Clone size is given for some rows only: seen once, a few or many times, or a class if the clone is expanded.

d_call	clone_size	v_call	j_call	cdr3_aa	cdr3_nt
TRBD2	NA	TRBV6-1	TRBJ2-5	CASSPQLAGGETQYF	TGTGCCAGCAGTCCCCAACTAGCGGGAGGGGAGACCCAGTACTTC
TRBD2	few	TRBV20-1	TRBJ2-1	CSAVRLAGLLMSSYNEQFF	TGCAGTGCTGTCCGACTAGCGGGCCTACTAATGAGCTCCTACAATGAGCAGTTCTTC
NA	NA	TRBV27	TRBJ1-1	CASSFWPDFNTEAFF	TGTGCCAGCAGTTTCTGGCCGGATTTTAACACTGAAGCTTTCTTT
NA	few	TRBV19	TRBJ2-2	CASSIAPGKVGELFF	TGTGCCAGTAGTATAGCCCCAGGGAAAGTCGGGGAGCTGTTTTTT
NA	few	TRBV30	TRBJ1-1	CAWSVGNEAFF	TGTGCCTGGAGTGTAGGGAATGAAGCTTTCTTT
TRBD1	NA	TRBV6-5	TRBJ2-1	CASSYSSGTGSYNEQFF	TGTGCCAGCAGTTACTCATCCGGGACAGGGTCTTACAATGAGCAGTTCTTC
TRBD2	NA	TRBV3-1	TRBJ2-5	CASSRSLSAGGRETQYF	TGTGCCAGCAGCCGCTCCCTATCTGCGGGGGGGCGAGAGACCCAGTACTTC
NA	NA	TRBV7-9	TRBJ1-6	CASGTSSYNSPLHF	TGTGCCAGCGGTACGAGCTCCTATAATTCACCCCTCCACTTT
NA	many	TRBV3-1	TRBJ1-1	CASSQDPRPTEAFF	TGTGCCAGCAGCCAAGATCCCCGCCCCACTGAAGCTTTCTTT
NA	many	TRBV11-2	TRBJ2-7	CASSLMQPEQYF	TGTGCCAGCAGCTTAATGCAACCCGAGCAGTACTTC
TRBD1	few	TRBV5-1	TRBJ1-5	CASSLGGGQDQPQHF	TGCGCCAGCAGCTTGGGGGGGGGACAGGATCAGCCCCAGCATTTT
NA	many	TRBV6-5	TRBJ1-2	CASSYSILGNYGYTF	TGTGCCAGCAGTTACTCGATTCTGGGAAACTATGGCTACACCTTC
NA	NA	TRBV2	TRBJ2-5	CASSNLQETQYF	TGTGCCAGCAGCAACCTCCAAGAGACCCAGTACTTC
NA	many	TRBV20-1	TRBJ1-4	CSAHSDGTTNEKLFF	TGCAGTGCTCATTCCGACGGCACAACTAATGAAAAACTGTTTTTT
TRBD2	many	TRBV6-1	TRBJ2-7	CASRGLAGLGEQYF	TGTGCCAGCCGGGGACTAGCGGGTCTCGGCGAGCAGTACTTC
TRBD2	NA	TRBV20-1	TRBJ2-7	CSARELAGVHEQYF	TGCAGTGCTAGAGAACTAGCGGGAGTACACGAGCAGTACTTC
TRBD1	few	TRBV9	TRBJ1-1	CASSVGRDSEAFF	TGTGCCAGCAGCGTAGGAAGGGACAGTGAAGCTTTCTTT
NA	NA	TRBV25-1	TRBJ2-7	CASADRYEQYF	TGTGCCAGCGCCGACCGGTACGAGCAGTACTTC
TRBD2	few	TRBV2	TRBJ2-3	CASNALAGPDTQYF	TGTGCCAGCAATGCACTAGCGGGACCAGATACGCAGTATTTT
TRBD2	few	TRBV5-1	TRBJ2-2	CASTSLAHTGELFF	TGCGCCAGCACCTCACTAGCGCACACCGGGGAGCTGTTTTTT
TRBD2	few	TRBV11-1	TRBJ2-1	CASSLVGGTSGSYNEQFF	TGTGCCAGCAGCTTAGTGGGAGGGACTAGCGGGTCCTACAATGAGCAGTTCTTC
TRBD2	NA	TRBV9	TRBJ2-7	CASSSTGLAGTYEQYF	TGTGCCAGCAGCTCGACGGGACTAGCGGGCACCTACGAGCAGTACTTC
TRBD1	many	TRBV9	TRBJ1-1	CASSVGLRTGGIGGNTEAFF	TGTGCCAGCAGCGTAGGGTTGAGGACAGGGGGCATTGGAGGGAACACTGAAGCTTTCTTT
TRBD1	few	TRBV6-2/TRBV6-3	TRBJ2-1	CASSYSRGQGNYNEQFF	TGTGCCAGCAGTTACTCGAGAGGACAGGGGAACTACAATGAGCAGTTCTTC
NA	NA	TRBV15	TRBJ2-3	CATSRGVESTDTQYF	TGTGCCACCAGCAGAGGGGTGGAAAGCACAGATACGCAGTATTTT
NA	NA	TRBV29-1	TRBJ1-3	CSARQGSGNTIYF	TGCAGCGCACGGCAGGGCTCTGGAAACACCATATATTTT
NA	NA	TRBV7-2	TRBJ2-1	CASSFFRSGNEQFF	TGTGCCAGCAGCTTCTTTCGATCCGGCAATGAGCAGTTCTTC
NA	few	TRBV28	TRBJ2-5	CASMKQGVRETQYF	TGTGCCAGCATGAAACAGGGAGTTAGAGAGACCCAGTACTTC
NA	NA	TRBV28	TRBJ2-7	CASSLSAAYEQYF	TGTGCCAGCAGTTTATCCGCCGCTTACGAGCAGTACTTC
NA	once	TRBV14	TRBJ1-1	CASSRGGDTEAFF	TGTGCCAGCAGCCGGGGAGGGGACACTGAAGCTTTCTTT
TRBD1	NA	TRBV15	TRBJ1-4	CATSHPTGLGEKLFF	TGTGCCACCAGCCACCCGACAGGGCTTGGGGAAAAACTGTTTTTT
TRBD1	NA	TRBV20-1	TRBJ2-5	CSVTTGADQETQYF	TGCAGTGTGACGACAGGGGCTGATCAGGAGACCCAGTACTTC
NA	NA	TRBV5-1	TRBJ1-1	CASSLGFGWNTEAFF	TGCGCCAGCAGCCTCGGCTTTGGTTGGAACACTGAAGCTTTCTTT
TRBD1	NA	TRBV20-1	TRBJ1-2	CSARAGTGHGYTF	TGCAGTGCAAGAGCCGGGACAGGGCACGGCTACACCTTC
NA	few	TRBV20-1	TRBJ2-7	CSASVGAGQGEQYF	TGCAGTGCTAGTGTTGGTGCGGGGCAGGGCGAGCAGTACTTC
NA	many	TRBV5-1	TRBJ2-2	CASSLEGRELFF	TGCGCCAGCAGCTTGGAAGGAAGGGAGCTGTTTTTT
NA	many	TRBV9	TRBJ1-2	CASSVEAGRGYTF	TGTGCCAGCAGCGTAGAGGCAGGGAGAGGCTACACCTTC
TRBD1	many	TRBV7-2	TRBJ2-1	CASSSQGASYNEQFF	TGTGCCAGCAGCTCACAGGGGGCCTCCTACAATGAGCAGTTCTTC
TRBD2	few	TRBV12-3/TRBV12-4	TRBJ2-1	CASSSALAGNNEQFF	TGTGCCAGCAGCTCCGCCCTAGCGGGAAACAATGAGCAGTTCTTC
NA	NA	TRBV5-6	TRBJ2-4	CASSPREGGNIQYF	TGTGCCAGCAGCCCGAGGGAGGGGGGGAACATTCAGTACTTC
TRBD1	NA	TRBV20-1	TRBJ2-1	CSASDIQGRGNEQFF	TGCAGTGCTAGTGACATACAGGGGCGAGGCAATGAGCAGTTCTTC
TRBD1	many	TRBV12-3/TRBV12-4	TRBJ1-3	CASSLVQGAGNTIYF	TGTGCCAGCAGTTTAGTACAGGGGGCTGGAAACACCATATATTTT